This T cell receptor beta chain was documented in a study of Graves' ophthalmopathy and Graves' hyperthyroidism. This clonotype was seen ten or more times. Its matching antigen is unknown. RNA transcripts were the source from which TCR beta CDR3 regions were amplified. HTBI primers were used in a first-round RT-PCR, which preceded a second-round multiplex PCR. Via MiXCR, TCRdb re-called the multiplex PCR reads, giving one row per CDR3 protein. This sample yields over a million distinct CDR3 sequences, of which 35% to 45% are seen a single time; around 10% belongs to the top ten. This CDR3 spans 16 amino acids. Germline loops: CDR1 MNHEY, CDR2 SVGAGI. Trimming removed 2 bases from V and 5 bases from J; junction bases left unmatched: 6. General study points: It was with 65% to 71% sensitivity and about 72% specificity that the model predicted ophthalmopathy progression. In separating ophthalmopathy from stable hyperthyroidism, a 13-signature model achieved 85% to 90% sensitivity and around 81% specificity.

The rearrangement joins TRBV6-5 to TRBJ1-6; 7 bases agree with TRBD1. The sequencing input was peripheral blood or thyroid tissue (not recorded which). The origin of this receptor is an adult man with Graves' hyperthyroidism. This chain's CDR3 is CASSYLGQADNSPLHF. In DNA form, the CDR3 reads TGTGCCAGCAGTTACCTTGGACAGGCGGATAATTCACCCCTCCACTTT.